Each of the 4 T cell receptor beta chains below was sequenced from the same sample in a study of shared clonotypes between healthy human individuals. Clones were sequenced by immunoSEQ multiplex PCR, and TCRdb holds only the in-frame ones, with some missing. The data contain around 500,000 clones, 79% of them singletons. Material: PBMCs. These receptors all come from a woman aged 40 to 49 in good health. Some clones in this sample may be carry-over from other donors' samples.

This clone occurred many times. The chain has TRBV5-1 and TRBJ1-2; 7 bases are a match to TRBD1. With V trimmed by 4 bases and J by 4 bases, 10 bases remained unmatched. Germline CDR1 SGHRS, CDR2 YFSETQ. The CDR3 length is 15 residues. This CDR3 reads CASSPSPGTAYGYTF. In nucleotides, the CDR3 is TGCGCCAGCAGCCCATCTCCCGGGACAGCCTATGGCTACACCTTC.

The chain is built from TRBV7-2 and TRBJ2-7; 9 positions match TRBD1. From germline, CDR1 is SGHTA and CDR2 FQGNSA. This CDR3 contains 14 residues. J gave up 6 bases and V 0 bases, and 3 bases lay outside the gene matches. CDR3 amino acids: CASSLAGTGFEQYF. CDR3 in DNA: TGTGCCAGCAGCTTAGCCGGGACAGGGTTCGAGCAGTACTTC.

This clone was observed many times. CDR3 nucleotides: TGTGCCAGCAGGATATACGGGGGGGAGACCCAGTACTTC. It encodes CASRIYGGETQYF. The rearrangement joins TRBV27 to TRBJ2-5; 7 nucleotides agree with TRBD2. The germline V gene encodes CDR1 MNHEY and CDR2 SMNVEV (reference sequence). Trimming took 6 bases from V and 5 from J; bases not matched to a gene: 6. The CDR3 loop spans 13 amino acids.

The chain couples TRBV15 to TRBJ1-2; no definite D call. The germline V gene encodes CDR1 LNHNV and CDR2 YYDKDF (reference sequence). V was pared by 1 base and J by 2 bases, with 8 bases between. This CDR3 spans 14 amino acids. The chain's CDR3 is CATSRGTANYGYTF. CDR3 bases: TGTGCCACCAGCAGAGGGACCGCGAACTATGGCTACACCTTC.